These T cell receptor beta chains were read from a single sample in a study of metastatic and nonmetastatic thyroid tumors. TCRdb redid the clone calls on the PCR reads using MiXCR. The sample has 43,000 or so clones; less than 5% are singletons. Sequencing was carried out using blood. The receptors derive from a female donor with papillary thyroid cancer or a benign thyroid nodule (not recorded which). Some clones in this sample may be carry-over from other donors' samples. Both conserved end residues are part of each CDR3. A D gene is named only where the DNA matches it firmly. Clone size is not always given. Where it is, it says once, few, many or a class for expanded clones.

many	TRBJ1-5	TRBV19	TRBD1	TGTGCCAGTAGTATAGAGCACAGGGGGCATCAGCCCCAGCATTTT	CASSIEHRGHQPQHF
-	TRBJ1-2	TRBV20-1	-	TGCAGTGCCCAAGAGGGGGGAAACTATGGCTACACCTTC	CSAQEGGNYGYTF
few	TRBJ1-2	TRBV27	TRBD1	TGTGCCGGCAGTTTTAACAGGGGAATCGGCTACACCTTC	CAGSFNRGIGYTF
few	TRBJ2-5	TRBV10-3	TRBD1	TGTGCCATCAGTGAGGGACAGGGTGCGCAAGAGACCAAGTACTTC	CAISEGQGAQETKYF
-	TRBJ1-5	TRBV6-1	TRBD1	TGTGCCATCAAGACAGGGGATCGAGATCAGCCCCAGCATTTT	CAIKTGDRDQPQHF
many	TRBJ2-1	TRBV6-5	TRBD2	TGTGCCAGCAGTTACTCCGGGACTAGCGGAGCCAATGAGCAGTTCTTC	CASSYSGTSGANEQFF
few	TRBJ2-2	TRBV7-8	TRBD2	TGTGCCAGCAGCGGAGGACTAGCGGGAAAGGTCACCGGGGAGCTGTTTTTT	CASSGGLAGKVTGELFF
many	TRBJ2-7	TRBV5-1	-	TGCGCCAGCAGCCGGACAGTAACCTACGAGCAGTACTTC	CASSRTVTYEQYF
many	TRBJ2-7	TRBV29-1	TRBD1	TGCAGCGTTAAGACAGGGATAACCTACGAGCAGTACTTC	CSVKTGITYEQYF
many	TRBJ1-1	TRBV6-5	TRBD1	TGTGCCAGCAGTTACCCCGGACAGGGGGACACTGAAGCTTTCTTT	CASSYPGQGDTEAFF
-	TRBJ2-5	TRBV20-1	TRBD2	TGCAGTGCTAGAGATCAGGTAGCGGGTAAATTGGAGACCCAGTACTTC	CSARDQVAGKLETQYF
many	TRBJ2-3	TRBV11-1	TRBD1	TGTGCCAGCAGCTTAGAGACAGGGGTTCTTGATACGCAGTATTTT	CASSLETGVLDTQYF
few	TRBJ1-5	TRBV6-1	-	TGTGCCAGCAGTGAAGGGGGGGGCAATCAGCCTCACCATTTT	CASSEGGGNQPHHF
-	TRBJ2-7	TRBV28	-	TGTGCCAGCAGTACACCAGGGGTACTGGGGGAGCAGTACTTC	CASSTPGVLGEQYF
few	TRBJ2-1	TRBV10-3	-	TGTGCCATCAGTGGAGGGGCGCAGGGAGGCCACAATGAGCAGTTCTTC	CAISGGAQGGHNEQFF
many	TRBJ2-1	TRBV9	-	TGTGCCAGCAGCGTAGGTAGCGTCAATGAGCAGTTCTTC	CASSVGSVNEQFF
few	TRBJ2-1	TRBV12-3/TRBV12-4	TRBD2	TGTGCCAGCAGTTTGACTAGCGGGGGTAATGAGCAGTTCTTC	CASSLTSGGNEQFF
many	TRBJ2-2	TRBV10-3	-	TGTGCCATCAGTGACGTTGAGCGAGACACCGGGGAGCTGTTTTTT	CAISDVERDTGELFF
many	TRBJ2-2	TRBV4-2	-	TGTGCCAGCAGCCAAGGTGGTGGCGGCCCAACCGGGGAGCTGTTTTTT	CASSQGGGGPTGELFF
many	TRBJ1-2	TRBV20-1	-	TGCAGTGCTAGAGGAGAGTTTAGGGACTACTATGGCTACACCTTC	CSARGEFRDYYGYTF
many	TRBJ1-1	TRBV20-1	-	TGCAGTGCTAGTAATGGGCGTACTGAAGCTTTCTTT	CSASNGRTEAFF
many	TRBJ2-3	TRBV5-4	-	TGTGCCAGCAGCTTGGGCGGAATCACAGATACGCAGTATTTT	CASSLGGITDTQYF
-	TRBJ2-7	TRBV13	-	TGTGCCAGCAGCTCGACAGGTTCAACCTACGAGCAGTACTTC	CASSSTGSTYEQYF
many	TRBJ2-1	TRBV2	-	TGTGCCAGCAGTGTTGGTGGCAATGAGCAGTTCTTC	CASSVGGNEQFF
-	TRBJ2-1	TRBV27	-	TGTGCCAGAGGCCTCAGCTCATACAATGAGCAGTTCTTC	CARGLSSYNEQFF
many	TRBJ2-5	TRBV10-2	-	TGCGCCAGCAGTGTTGATAGCTGGGGTTCTACCCAGTACTTC	CASSVDSWGSTQYF
many	TRBJ2-1	TRBV2	TRBD2	TGTGCCAGCAGCGAAGGACTAGCGGGAAATTATGAGCAGTTCTTC	CASSEGLAGNYEQFF
medium-sized	TRBJ2-7	TRBV5-1	TRBD2	TGCGCCAGCAGCTGGGGACTAGCGGGAGACGAGCAGTACTTC	CASSWGLAGDEQYF
many	TRBJ1-4	TRBV12-5	TRBD1	TGTGCTAGTGGTTTTGGACAGGCTTATGAAAAACTGTTTTTT	CASGFGQAYEKLFF
few	TRBJ2-5	TRBV5-6	-	TGTGCCAGCAGCTTGATCGGGGGACCCCAAGAGACCCAGTACTTC	CASSLIGGPQETQYF
-	TRBJ1-5	TRBV12-3/TRBV12-4	-	TGTGCCAGCAGTTTCCACAGCAATCAGCCCCAGCATTTT	CASSFHSNQPQHF
many	TRBJ2-3	TRBV30	-	TGTGCCTGGAAGGCAGGAATTAGCACAGATACGCAGTATTTT	CAWKAGISTDTQYF
many	TRBJ1-1	TRBV2	-	TGTGCCAGCAGTTCGGACACCACTGAAGCTTTCTTT	CASSSDTTEAFF
many	TRBJ1-5	TRBV6-1	TRBD1	TGTGCCAGCAGCTGGACAGGGGCGCGGCAGCCCCAGCATTTT	CASSWTGARQPQHF
-	TRBJ1-2	TRBV5-5	-	TGTGCCAGCAGCCCGCAAGTGTGGGGCTACACCTTC	CASSPQVWGYTF
few	TRBJ1-2	TRBV24-1	-	TGTGCCACCAGTGATCGGGGATCCCGGGAAAGCTACACCTTC	CATSDRGSRESYTF
many	TRBJ2-1	TRBV30	TRBD1	TGTGCCTGGAGTGTACAGGGGGTTGAGCAGTTCTTC	CAWSVQGVEQFF
many	TRBJ2-5	TRBV11-3	TRBD1	TGTGCCAGCACCCCTCCCGGGACAGGGCCCCGAGAGACCCAGTACTTC	CASTPPGTGPRETQYF
few	TRBJ2-3	TRBV2	TRBD2	TGTGCCAGCAGAGAATCACCACCTGGGAGGGGTAGGGATACGCAGTATTTT	CASRESPPGRGRDTQYF
-	TRBJ1-2	TRBV30	-	TGTGCCTGGAGTGCGGGGGGAGGCTATGGCAACACCTTC	CAWSAGGGYGNTF
many	TRBJ1-5	TRBV12-5	TRBD1	TGTGCTAGTGGGGGGGACAGGCCAGGGGCCAATCAGCCCCAGCATTTT	CASGGDRPGANQPQHF
-	TRBJ2-7	TRBV6-1	TRBD2	TGTGCCAGCAGTGGAGCGGGAGGGCCGGGCTACGAGCAGTACTTC	CASSGAGGPGYEQYF
few	TRBJ2-7	TRBV27	-	TGTGCCAACAGTTACGGGGGACAGACCTACTATCAGTACTTC	CANSYGGQTYYQYF
many	TRBJ1-2	TRBV4-1	-	TGCGCCAGCAGCCAAGAGGGCAGAGAACACTATGGCTACACCTTC	CASSQEGREHYGYTF
many	TRBJ2-3	TRBV20-1	TRBD1	TGCAGTGCTAGAGGAATGACGGGACAGGGACCCACAGATACGCAGTATTTT	CSARGMTGQGPTDTQYF
many	TRBJ2-7	TRBV3-1	TRBD2	TGTGCCAGCAGCCCCTTGGCGGGAGGATCCTACGAGCAGTACTTC	CASSPLAGGSYEQYF
few	TRBJ1-1	TRBV20-1	-	TGCAGTGCTAGGACGGGTAAAGACACTGAAGCTTTCTTT	CSARTGKDTEAFF
many	TRBJ1-3	TRBV20-1	-	TGCAGTGCCACCGAGGGGGGGTCTGGAAACACCATATATTTT	CSATEGGSGNTIYF
-	TRBJ1-5	TRBV19	TRBD1	TGTGCCAGTAGCTTTCAGGGGGATCAGCCCCAGCATTTT	CASSFQGDQPQHF
many	TRBJ1-5	TRBV19	TRBD1	TGTGCCAGTAGTATCGGACAGGTCGATCAGCCCCAGCATTTT	CASSIGQVDQPQHF
medium-sized	TRBJ2-7	TRBV27	-	TGTGCCAGCAGTTTATCCCGATCAATTAGCTCCTACGAGCAGTACTTC	CASSLSRSISSYEQYF
-	TRBJ2-3	TRBV11-3	TRBD1	TGTTCCAGCAGCCCTAGACAGGGGGCCACAGATACGCAGTATTTT	CSSSPRQGATDTQYF
few	TRBJ1-6	TRBV6-2/TRBV6-3	-	TGTGCCAGCAGGCAAACAGGGCGCAATTCACCCCTCCACTTT	CASRQTGRNSPLHF
-	TRBJ2-3	TRBV6-1	TRBD2	TGTGCCAGCAATAGGAGGACTAGCGCAAAAGGAGGCACAGATACGCAGTATTTT	CASNRRTSAKGGTDTQYF
-	TRBJ1-2	TRBV9	TRBD1	TGTGCCAGCAGCGCTCTAAGGGGGACAGAAATTGGCTACACCTTC	CASSALRGTEIGYTF